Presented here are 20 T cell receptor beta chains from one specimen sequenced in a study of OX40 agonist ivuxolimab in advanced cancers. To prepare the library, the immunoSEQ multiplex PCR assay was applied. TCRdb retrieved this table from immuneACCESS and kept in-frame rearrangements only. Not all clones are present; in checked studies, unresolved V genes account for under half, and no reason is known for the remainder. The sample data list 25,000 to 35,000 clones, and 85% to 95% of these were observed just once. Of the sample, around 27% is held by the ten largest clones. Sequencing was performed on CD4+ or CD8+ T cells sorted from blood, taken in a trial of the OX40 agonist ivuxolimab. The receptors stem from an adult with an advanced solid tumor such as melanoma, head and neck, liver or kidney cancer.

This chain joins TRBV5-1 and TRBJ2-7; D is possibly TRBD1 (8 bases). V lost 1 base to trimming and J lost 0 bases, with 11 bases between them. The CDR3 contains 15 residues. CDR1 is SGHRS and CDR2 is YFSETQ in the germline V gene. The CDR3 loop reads CASSLTGGDSYEQYF. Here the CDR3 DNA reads TGCGCCAGCAGCTTGACAGGGGGGGACTCCTACGAGCAGTACTTC.

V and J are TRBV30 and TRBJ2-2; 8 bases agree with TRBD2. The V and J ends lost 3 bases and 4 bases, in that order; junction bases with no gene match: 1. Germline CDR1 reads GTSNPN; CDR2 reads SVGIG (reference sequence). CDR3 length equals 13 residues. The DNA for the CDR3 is TGTGCCTGGAGCGGGGGGGTCACCGGGGAGCTGTTTTTT. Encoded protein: CAWSGGVTGELFF.

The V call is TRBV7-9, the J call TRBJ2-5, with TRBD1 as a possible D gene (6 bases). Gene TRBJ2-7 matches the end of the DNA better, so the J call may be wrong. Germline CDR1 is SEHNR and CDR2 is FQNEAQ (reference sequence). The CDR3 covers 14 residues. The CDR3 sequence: CASSPEQQGPEQYF. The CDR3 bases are TGTGCCAGCAGCCCAGAACAACAGGGCCCCGAGCAGTACTTC.

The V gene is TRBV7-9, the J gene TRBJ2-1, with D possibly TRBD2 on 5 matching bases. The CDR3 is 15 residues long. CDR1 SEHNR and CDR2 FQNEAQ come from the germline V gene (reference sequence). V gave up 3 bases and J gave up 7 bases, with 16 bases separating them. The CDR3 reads CASSFGRGLENEQFF. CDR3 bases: TGTGCCAGCAGCTTCGGACGGGGTCTGGAGAATGAGCAGTTCTTC.

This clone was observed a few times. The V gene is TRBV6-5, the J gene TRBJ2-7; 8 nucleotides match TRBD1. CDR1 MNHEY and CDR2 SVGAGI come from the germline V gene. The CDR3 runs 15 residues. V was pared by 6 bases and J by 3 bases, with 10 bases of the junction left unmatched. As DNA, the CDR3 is TGTGCCAGCAGCCTCGGACAGGGAGGAAACTACGAGCAGTACTTC. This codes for CASSLGQGGNYEQYF.

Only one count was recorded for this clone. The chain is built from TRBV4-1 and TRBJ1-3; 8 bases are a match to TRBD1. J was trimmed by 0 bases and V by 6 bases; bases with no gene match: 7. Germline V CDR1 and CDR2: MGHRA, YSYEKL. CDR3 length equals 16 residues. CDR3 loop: CASRATGTGSGNTIYF. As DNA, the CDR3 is TGCGCCAGCAGGGCTACCGGGACAGGCTCTGGAAACACCATATATTTT.

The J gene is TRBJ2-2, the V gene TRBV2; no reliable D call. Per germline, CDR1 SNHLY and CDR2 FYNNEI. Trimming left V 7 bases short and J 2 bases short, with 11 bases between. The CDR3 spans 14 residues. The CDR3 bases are TGTGCCAGCATCTTCGACGGCAACACCGGGGAGCTGTTTTTT. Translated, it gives CASIFDGNTGELFF.

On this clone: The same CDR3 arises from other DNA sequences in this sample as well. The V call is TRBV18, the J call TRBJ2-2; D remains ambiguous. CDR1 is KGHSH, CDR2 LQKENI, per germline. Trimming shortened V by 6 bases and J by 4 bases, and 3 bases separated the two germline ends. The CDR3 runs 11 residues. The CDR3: CASSGTGELFF. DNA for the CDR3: TGTGCCAGCTCGGGCACCGGGGAGCTGTTTTTT.

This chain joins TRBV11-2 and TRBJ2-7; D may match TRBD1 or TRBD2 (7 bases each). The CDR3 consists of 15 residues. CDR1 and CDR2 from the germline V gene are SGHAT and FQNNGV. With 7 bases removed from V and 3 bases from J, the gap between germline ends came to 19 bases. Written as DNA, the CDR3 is TGTGCCAGCACCGGAGGGGGGGACAGCTACTACGAGCAGTACTTC. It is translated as CASTGGGDSYYEQYF.

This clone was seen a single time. For the CDR3, the DNA is TGTGCCAGCAGCGTAGCACAACAGGGGGCAGTTTACGAGCAGTACTTC. Residues: CASSVAQQGAVYEQYF. The chain carries TRBV9 and TRBJ2-7, with 9 positions matching TRBD1. The CDR3 has 16 amino acids. CDR1 is SGDLS and CDR2 is YYNGEE in the germline V gene. The ends lost 0 bases at V and 4 bases at J; junction bases unmatched: 8.

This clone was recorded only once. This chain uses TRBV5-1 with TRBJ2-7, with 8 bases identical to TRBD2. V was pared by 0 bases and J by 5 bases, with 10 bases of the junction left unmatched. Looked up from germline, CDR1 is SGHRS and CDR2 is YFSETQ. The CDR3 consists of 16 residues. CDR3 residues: CASSLALAGGSHEQYF. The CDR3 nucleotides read TGCGCCAGCAGCTTGGCTTTGGCGGGAGGATCCCACGAGCAGTACTTC.

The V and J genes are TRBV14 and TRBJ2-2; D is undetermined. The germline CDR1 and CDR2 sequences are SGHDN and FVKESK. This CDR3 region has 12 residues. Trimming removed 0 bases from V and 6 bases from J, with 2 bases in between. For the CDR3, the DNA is TGTGCCAGCAGCCAAGATGCCGGGGAGCTGTTTTTT. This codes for CASSQDAGELFF. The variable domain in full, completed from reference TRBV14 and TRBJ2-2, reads EAGVTQFPSHSVIEKGQTVTLRCDPISGHDNLYWYRRVMGKEIKFLLHFVKESKQDESGMPNNRFLAERTGGTYSTLKVQPAELEDSGVYFCASSQDAGELFFGEGSRLTVL.

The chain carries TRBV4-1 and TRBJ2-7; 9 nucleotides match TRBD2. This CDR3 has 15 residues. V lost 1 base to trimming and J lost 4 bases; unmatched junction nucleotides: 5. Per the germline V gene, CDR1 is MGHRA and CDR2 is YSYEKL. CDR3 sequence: CASSQVLAGNYEQYF. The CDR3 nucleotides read TGCGCCAGCAGCCAAGTGCTAGCGGGGAATTACGAGCAGTACTTC.

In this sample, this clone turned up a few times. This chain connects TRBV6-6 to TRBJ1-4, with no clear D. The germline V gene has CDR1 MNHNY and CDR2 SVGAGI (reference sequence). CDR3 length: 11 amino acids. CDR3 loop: CGKGPNEKLFF. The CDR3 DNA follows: TGTGGGAAGGGCCCAAATGAAAAACTGTTTTTT.

CDR3 region: CASRTVGINEKLFF. The CDR3 region has the DNA TGTGCCAGCAGGACGGTGGGGATCAATGAAAAACTGTTTTTT. This rearrangement joins TRBV27 to TRBJ1-4; D is uncertain. The V end was cut by 6 bases, the J end by 5 bases, with 13 bases between. CDR3 length: 14 amino acids. Per germline, CDR1 MNHEY and CDR2 SMNVEV (reference sequence).

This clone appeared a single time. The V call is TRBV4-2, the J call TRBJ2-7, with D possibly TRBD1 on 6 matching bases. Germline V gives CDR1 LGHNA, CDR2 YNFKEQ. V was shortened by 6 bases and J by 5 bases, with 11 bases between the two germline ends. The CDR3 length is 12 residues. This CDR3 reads CASRLDSNEQYF. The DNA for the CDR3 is TGTGCCAGCAGACTGGACAGCAACGAGCAGTACTTC.

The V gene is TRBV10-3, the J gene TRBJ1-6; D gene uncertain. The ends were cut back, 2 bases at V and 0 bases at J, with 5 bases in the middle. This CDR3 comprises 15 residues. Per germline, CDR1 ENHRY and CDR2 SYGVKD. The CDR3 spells CAISEVPSYNSPLHF. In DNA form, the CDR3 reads TGTGCCATCAGTGAGGTTCCCTCCTATAATTCACCCCTCCACTTT.

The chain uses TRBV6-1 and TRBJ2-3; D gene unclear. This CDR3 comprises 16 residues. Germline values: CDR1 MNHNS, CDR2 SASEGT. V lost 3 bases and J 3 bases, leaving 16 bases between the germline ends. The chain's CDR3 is CASSDSQVVVTDTQYF. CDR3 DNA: TGTGCCAGCAGTGATAGTCAGGTAGTAGTAACAGATACGCAGTATTTT.

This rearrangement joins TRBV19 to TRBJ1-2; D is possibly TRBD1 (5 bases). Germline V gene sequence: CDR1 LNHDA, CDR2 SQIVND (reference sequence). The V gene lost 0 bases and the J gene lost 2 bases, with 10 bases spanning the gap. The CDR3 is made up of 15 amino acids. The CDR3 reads CASSIDPGPNYGYTF. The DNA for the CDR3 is TGTGCCAGTAGTATAGATCCGGGACCCAACTATGGCTACACCTTC.

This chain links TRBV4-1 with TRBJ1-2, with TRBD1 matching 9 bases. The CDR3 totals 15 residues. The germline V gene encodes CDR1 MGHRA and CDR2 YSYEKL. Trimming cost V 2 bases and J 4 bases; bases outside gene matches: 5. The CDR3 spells CASSQLQGAFYGYTF. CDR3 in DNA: TGCGCCAGCAGCCAACTACAGGGGGCGTTCTATGGCTACACCTTC.